Below, 22 T cell receptor beta chains from the same sample are listed, as sequenced in a study of blood T cell repertoires in COVID-19. Only in-frame clones appear in the TCRdb table, and some are missing; sequencing was by immunoSEQ multiplex PCR. Of about 220,000 clones in the sample, approximately 80% were seen once. Source material: peripheral blood. These receptors came from a man aged 45 to 65 with active or convalescent COVID-19.

This clone was recorded a few times. This chain joins TRBV28 and TRBJ1-2, with D maybe TRBD1 (6 bases). V was shortened by 4 bases and J by 7 bases, with 13 bases between the two germline ends. The CDR3 is 13 amino acids. Germline V CDR1 and CDR2: MDHEN, SYDVKM. The CDR3 DNA reads TGTGCCAGCAGTTCCCCTGGGACACGTGGCTACACCTTC. It specifies CASSSPGTRGYTF.

The V and J genes are TRBV18 and TRBJ1-6; 9 nucleotides match TRBD1. Germline-derived CDR1 and CDR2 are KGHSH and LQKENI. This CDR3 has 13 residues. V gave up 1 base and J gave up 13 bases; unmatched junction bases: 2. CDR3: CASSPRDRDPLHF. CDR3 nucleotide sequence: TGTGCCAGCTCACCACGGGACAGGGACCCCCTCCACTTT.

The J gene is TRBJ2-2, the V gene TRBV9, with TRBD2 matching 10 bases. Germline CDR1 and CDR2: SGDLS and YYNGEE. The junction had 10 bases not matched to a gene; V was cut back by 2 bases and J by 6 bases. The CDR3 consists of 17 residues. The CDR3 DNA sequence: TGTGCCAGCAGCGTGAATATCCTAGCGGGAGAGGCCGGGGAGCTGTTTTTT. Protein product: CASSVNILAGEAGELFF.

The CDR3 is CASSSNWDSGGTEAFF. Written as DNA, the CDR3 is TGTGCCAGCAGCTCCAACTGGGACAGCGGGGGCACTGAAGCTTTCTTT. The chain recombines TRBV7-9 with TRBJ1-1; 7 positions match TRBD1. V gave up 4 bases and J gave up 4 bases; unmatched junction bases: 12. Germline V gene data show CDR1 as SEHNR and CDR2 as FQNEAQ (reference sequence). This CDR3 contains 16 residues.

The chain employs TRBV7-3 and TRBJ2-3; D uncertain. Germline V lookup: CDR1 SGHTA, CDR2 FQGTGA. The CDR3 is 12 residues long. The V and J ends lost 0 bases and 5 bases respectively, with 3 bases between them. CDR3 in amino acids: CASSLTRDTQYF. The CDR3 DNA sequence: TGTGCCAGCAGCTTAACTCGAGATACGCAGTATTTT.

The rearrangement uses TRBV7-2 and TRBJ1-1; D ambiguous. Germline-derived CDR1 and CDR2 are SGHTA and FQGNSA. The CDR3 contains 15 residues. V was clipped by 5 bases and J by 1 base, with 14 bases between them. CDR3 coding DNA: TGTGCCAGCAGCCCACCTTTAGATTGGAACACTGAAGCTTTCTTT. Translation: CASSPPLDWNTEAFF. Using reference TRBV7-2 and TRBJ1-1 for the parts outside the CDR3, the full variable domain is GAGVSQSPSNKVTEKGKDVELRCDPISGHTALYWYRQSLGQGLEFLIYFQGNSAPDKSGLPSDRFSAERTGGSVSTLTIQRTQQEDSAVYLCASSPPLDWNTEAFFGQGTRLTVV.

This chain uses TRBV7-2 with TRBJ1-2; D is possibly TRBD1 (5 bases). The CDR3 length is 15 residues. CDR1 SGHTA and CDR2 FQGNSA come from the germline V gene. V dropped 4 bases and J dropped 4 bases, with 16 bases sitting between them. The CDR3 DNA sequence: TGTGCCAGCAGCTCGCGACCTTCAGGGCCCTATGGCTACACCTTC. As protein: CASSSRPSGPYGYTF.

This clone was observed a single time. The chain is built from TRBV20-1 and TRBJ1-1; the D is unclear. CDR1 and CDR2 from the germline V gene are DFQATT and SNEGSKA (reference sequence). Between the trimmed V and J ends, which lost 6 bases and 6 bases, there was a span of 11 bases. The CDR3 runs 11 residues. This CDR3 is CSAGHTPEAFF. CDR3 DNA: TGCAGTGCGGGCCACACGCCTGAAGCTTTCTTT.

The genes are TRBV5-1 and TRBJ1-4, with 7 positions matching TRBD1. Losses at the gene ends were 2 bases for V and 5 bases for J; bases not matched to a gene: 3. Germline CDR1 and CDR2: SGHRS and YFSETQ. This CDR3 comprises 14 residues. CDR3 in amino acids: CASSLRGPNEKLFF. As DNA, the CDR3 is TGCGCCAGCAGCTTAAGGGGGCCCAATGAAAAACTGTTTTTT.

The chain combines TRBV5-1 with TRBJ1-1; 8 nucleotides line up with TRBD1. V was pared by 4 bases and J by 3 bases, with 5 bases of the junction left unmatched. This CDR3 has 14 residues. Germline-derived CDR1 and CDR2 are SGHRS and YFSETQ. For the CDR3, the DNA is TGCGCCAGCAGCCTCCAGGGGGCTTACACTGAAGCTTTCTTT. Protein product: CASSLQGAYTEAFF.

The chain joins TRBV7-9 to TRBJ2-3, with 8 positions matching TRBD2. This CDR3 has 15 amino acids. V shed 5 bases and J 9 bases; nucleotides not matched to a gene: 13. Germline V gives CDR1 SEHNR, CDR2 FQNEAQ (reference sequence). For the CDR3, the DNA is TGTGCCAGCAGCCCGGTCGGGGGGGCCTATAGCACGCAGTATTTT. It specifies CASSPVGGAYSTQYF.

The chain is built from TRBV28 and TRBJ1-6, with unresolved D. The length of the CDR3 is 16 residues. The V end was cut by 5 bases, the J end by 3 bases, with 14 bases between. Germline V gene data show CDR1 as MDHEN and CDR2 as SYDVKM. CDR3 sequence: CASSLSSNHYNSPLHF. The CDR3 bases are TGTGCCAGCAGTCTGAGCTCGAATCACTATAATTCACCCCTCCACTTT.

This chain connects TRBV15 to TRBJ2-3; 8 bases are a match to TRBD2. The V segment lost 5 bases and the J segment 6 bases; nucleotides outside the gene matches: 22. The CDR3 extends over 19 amino acids. Germline CDR1 is LNHNV and CDR2 is YYDKDF (reference sequence). The CDR3 bases are TGTGCCACCAGCGATACCGGGACTAGTTCCCTCTTTGGCGGTGATACGCAGTATTTT. Translation: CATSDTGTSSLFGGDTQYF. Full variable domain (outside the CDR3, taken from reference TRBV15 and TRBJ2-3): DAMVIQNPRYQVTQFGKPVTLSCSQTLNHNVMYWYQQKSSQAPKLLFHYYDKDFNNEADTPDNFQSRRPNTSFCFLDIRSPGLGDTAMYLCATSDTGTSSLFGGDTQYFGPGTRLTVL.

The chain combines TRBV5-6 with TRBJ2-1; 10 bases agree with TRBD2. CDR1 and CDR2 from the germline V gene are SGHDT and YYEEEE. The CDR3 length is 16 residues. The junction had 9 bases not matched to a gene; V was cut back by 0 bases and J by 9 bases. The CDR3: CASSLAWSSGSPEQFF. The CDR3 region has the DNA TGTGCCAGCAGCTTGGCCTGGTCTAGCGGGAGCCCTGAGCAGTTCTTC.

This chain uses TRBV12-3 or TRBV12-4 with TRBJ1-2, with no clear D. The CDR3 consists of 13 residues. Trimming took 5 bases from V and 2 from J, leaving 9 bases between them. The CDR3 DNA follows: TGTGCCAGCAGTCCGCGGGAGAACTATGGCTACACCTTC. Residues: CASSPRENYGYTF.

The CDR3 sequence is CASSLGPGSGSPLHF. The CDR3 coding sequence is TGTGCCAGCAGCTTGGGTCCGGGAAGCGGTTCACCCCTCCACTTT. The chain carries TRBV5-6 and TRBJ1-6; D not certain. Germline V CDR1 and CDR2: SGHDT, YYEEEE. V was shortened by 0 bases and J by 9 bases, with 13 bases between the two germline ends. This CDR3 comprises 15 residues.

The V and J genes are TRBV7-3 and TRBJ2-2; a weak D match, TRBD1 (6 bases). This CDR3 spans 16 amino acids. V was trimmed by 4 bases and J by 1 base, leaving 13 bases between them. Germline V gives CDR1 SGHTA, CDR2 FQGTGA. The CDR3 loop is CASSSLPGQNTGELFF. The CDR3 nucleotides are TGTGCCAGCAGCTCATTACCGGGACAGAACACCGGGGAGCTGTTTTTT.

The chain is built from TRBV4-2 and TRBJ2-3; TRBD2 is a possible D gene (6 bases). The CDR3 sequence is 16 residues long. From germline, CDR1 is LGHNA and CDR2 YNFKEQ. The ends were cut back, 6 bases at V and 2 bases at J, with 18 bases in the middle. This CDR3 reads CASSESFGTSTDTQYF. The CDR3 DNA follows: TGTGCCAGCAGTGAGTCATTTGGGACTTCCACAGATACGCAGTATTTT.

The chain has TRBV5-1 and TRBJ2-2, with TRBD1 matching 8 bases. The CDR3 is 16 residues long. The ends lost 3 bases at V and 1 base at J; junction bases unmatched: 5. Germline assignment: CDR1 SGHRS and CDR2 YFSETQ. CDR3 sequence reads: CASSSTGGKNTGELFF. In DNA, the CDR3 is TGCGCCAGCAGCTCCACAGGGGGTAAGAACACCGGGGAGCTGTTTTTT.

With respect to this clone: Since the CDR3 does not end with the conserved phenylalanine or tryptophan, this likely comes from a read error. CDR3 sequence reads: CASSLSTGSGSPLHL. CDR3 in DNA: TGTGCCAGCAGTTTATCGACAGGGAGTGGTTCACCCCTCCACCTT. The V and J genes are TRBV27 and TRBJ1-6, with 7 positions matching TRBD1. V was clipped by 0 bases and J by 9 bases; unmatched bases: 5. This CDR3 is 15 amino acids long. Germline CDR1 reads MNHEY; CDR2 reads SMNVEV (reference sequence).

The gene calls are TRBV2 and TRBJ1-1; a weak D match, TRBD1 (6 bases). Trimming cost V 8 bases and J 3 bases, with 16 bases left between them. The V gene's germline CDR1 is SNHLY and CDR2 FYNNEI. CDR3 length: 14 residues. The CDR3 spells CASFVSGGDTEAFF. CDR3 bases: TGTGCCAGCTTCGTTTCTGGGGGCGACACTGAAGCTTTCTTT. Drawing the rest from reference TRBV2 and TRBJ1-1, the complete variable domain is EPEVTQTPSHQVTQMGQEVILRCVPISNHLYFYWYRQILGQKVEFLVSFYNNEISEKSEIFDDQFSVERPDGSNFTLKIRSTKLEDSAMYFCASFVSGGDTEAFFGQGTRLTVV.

This clone came up a few times. V is TRBV6-5 and J is TRBJ2-2; D might be TRBD2 (5 bases). CDR1 MNHEY and CDR2 SVGAGI come from the germline V gene. Trimming pared 2 bases from V and 5 bases from J, leaving 15 bases between. The CDR3 loop spans 16 amino acids. The DNA for the CDR3 is TGTGCCAGCAGTTACGAGGGCCTCACGGGGACCGGGGAGCTGTTTTTT. This gives the protein CASSYEGLTGTGELFF.